The sequence of this T cell receptor (beta chain) was determined in a study of cytomegalovirus exposure and HLA in healthy donors. The germline V gene has CDR1 ENHRY and CDR2 SYGVKD. This CDR3 is 14 amino acids long. Deletions cut 4 bases from V and 4 bases from J, with 11 bases between. Profiling relied on immunoSEQ multiplex PCR, and the TCRdb table lists in-frame clones only, not all of them. The sample has over 120,000 clones, around 90% seen once. V is TRBV10-3 and J is TRBJ1-5; TRBD1 might be the D (6 bases). The TCR comes from a woman in her twenties or thirties in good health and CMV-seropositive. The specimen was PBMCs. CDR3 sequence: CAISADSLNQPQHF. The CDR3 DNA follows: TGTGCCATCAGTGCGGACAGTTTGAATCAGCCCCAGCATTTT.